A single sample is the source of the 27 T cell receptor beta chains below, sequenced in a study of T cell repertoires in cytomegalovirus infection. A single record per CDR3 protein comes from TCRdb applying MiXCR to the reads. Of around 530,000 distinct CDR3 sequences listed, less than 30% are singletons. The sample comprised PBMCs. These receptors were obtained from a human donor in good health (CMV status not recorded). Some clones in this sample may be carry-over from other donors' samples.

This clonotype was counted ten times or more. This chain connects TRBV7-2 to TRBJ2-3, with D uncertain. Trimming took 2 bases from V and 1 from J, leaving 13 bases between them. CDR3 length equals 16 residues. CDR1 is SGHTA and CDR2 is FQGNSA in the germline V gene. This chain's CDR3 is CASSLSPPQGTDTQYF. The CDR3 bases are TGTGCCAGCAGCTTATCCCCCCCGCAGGGCACAGATACGCAGTATTTT.

J is TRBJ1-2 and V is TRBV6-5; 9 nucleotides line up with TRBD1. The CDR3 is 17 residues long. Looked up from germline, CDR1 is MNHEY and CDR2 is SVGAGI. With V trimmed by 6 bases and J by 8 bases, 19 bases remained unmatched. DNA for the CDR3: TGTGCCAGCAGCCGCAACAGGGGGCGCATCAATATATGGGGCTACACCTTC. This encodes CASSRNRGRINIWGYTF.

This chain uses TRBV9 with TRBJ1-5; no reliable D call. CDR1 and CDR2 from the germline V gene are SGDLS and YYNGEE. CDR3 length equals 14 residues. Trimming took 0 bases from V and 2 from J, leaving 6 bases between them. CDR3 bases: TGTGCCAGCAGCGTAGCTCCCGGCAATCAGCCCCAGCATTTT. Amino acids: CASSVAPGNQPQHF.

The chain recombines TRBV20-1 with TRBJ2-7; D remains ambiguous. V was pared by 3 bases and J by 2 bases, with 14 bases between. This CDR3 is built from 14 residues. Germline values: CDR1 DFQATT, CDR2 SNEGSKA (reference sequence). The chain's CDR3 is CSASFQDATYEQYF. DNA for the CDR3: TGCAGTGCTAGTTTCCAGGACGCCACCTACGAGCAGTACTTC.

The V call is TRBV24-1, the J call TRBJ2-1; 8 nucleotides align to TRBD2. Trimming took 3 bases from V and 4 from J; bases not matched to a gene: 4. The germline gives CDR1 KGHDR, CDR2 SFDVKD. CDR3 length: 15 amino acids. CDR3 amino acids: CATSDTGGSYNEQFF. The CDR3 DNA reads as TGTGCCACCAGTGATACGGGAGGGTCATACAATGAGCAGTTCTTC.

This clonotype showed up just a few times. The chain couples TRBV6-5 to TRBJ1-2, with a possible D match to TRBD1 (5 bases). V was cut by 6 bases and J by 2 bases, with 13 bases left in between. In germline, CDR1 is MNHEY, CDR2 SVGAGI. This CDR3 comprises 14 residues. Written as DNA, the CDR3 is TGTGCCAGCAGACCCTATACAGGCAACTATGGCTACACCTTC. Translating it yields CASRPYTGNYGYTF.

V and J are TRBV5-6 and TRBJ1-2; D not resolved. Germline CDR1 reads SGHDT; CDR2 reads YYEEEE. V shed 0 bases and J shed 2 bases, with 8 bases lying between them. The CDR3 sequence is 14 residues long. CDR3 residues: CASSLEGLNYGYTF. DNA of the CDR3: TGTGCCAGCAGCTTGGAGGGTTTGAACTATGGCTACACCTTC.

In its sample, this clonotype was seen many times. This sequence joins TRBV12-3 or TRBV12-4 and TRBJ1-2, with unresolved D. The V end was cut by 5 bases, the J end by 5 bases, with 6 bases between. This CDR3 contains 11 residues. CDR3 loop: CASSRGYGYTF. DNA for the CDR3: TGTGCCAGCAGTCGGGGATATGGCTACACCTTC.

This clonotype was seen only a few times. The chain has TRBV6-1 and TRBJ1-1, with TRBD1 as a possible D gene (6 bases). The germline V gene has CDR1 MNHNS and CDR2 SASEGT. The CDR3 has 17 amino acids. Trimming removed 1 base from V and 0 bases from J, with 15 bases in between. The CDR3 DNA sequence: TGTGCCAGCAGTGAAGGATTAGGGGGAGTTCTGAACACTGAAGCTTTCTTT. Translating it yields CASSEGLGGVLNTEAFF.

This clonotype was detected a few times. This sequence joins TRBV6-2 or TRBV6-3 and TRBJ2-3; 9 nucleotides line up with TRBD1. Germline lookup yields CDR1 MNHEY and CDR2 SVGEGT. The CDR3 loop spans 16 amino acids. The junction had 3 bases not matched to a gene; V was cut back by 0 bases and J by 2 bases. CDR3 residues: CASSYSGQGHTDTQYF. The CDR3 region has the DNA TGTGCCAGCAGTTACTCCGGACAGGGGCACACAGATACGCAGTATTTT.

This clonotype was counted a few times. This chain connects TRBV28 to TRBJ2-1; D might be TRBD1 (5 bases). From germline, CDR1 is MDHEN and CDR2 SYDVKM. Trimming removed 6 bases from V and 0 bases from J, with 12 bases in between. CDR3 length: 15 amino acids. CDR3 region: CASSPLDSSYNEQFF. In nucleotides, the CDR3 is TGTGCCAGCAGCCCTCTAGACAGCTCCTACAATGAGCAGTTCTTC.

This clonotype has a handful of counts. The V and J genes are TRBV5-4 and TRBJ2-1; possible D gene TRBD2, 6 bases. The CDR3 runs to 11 residues. V lost 3 bases, J lost 12 bases, and 10 bases lay in between. The germline CDR1 and CDR2 sequences are SGHNT and YYREEE (reference sequence). In nucleotides, the CDR3 is TGTGCCAGCAGCTGGGAGACTAGGCAGTTCTTC. Translation: CASSWETRQFF.

The table lists this clonotype with a few counts. This chain joins TRBV7-9 and TRBJ2-1, with D perhaps matching TRBD2 (6 bases). V lost 8 bases and J lost 10, with 12 bases in between. The V gene's germline CDR1 is SEHNR and CDR2 FQNEAQ (reference sequence). This CDR3 has 11 residues. CDR3 sequence (DNA): TGTGCCAGCGGGGGAGGTAGAGAGCAGTTCTTC. Translated: CASGGGREQFF.

This clonotype was recorded a few times. This chain links TRBV7-2 with TRBJ2-3; no reliable D call. The CDR3 has 16 amino acids. Trimming removed 3 bases from V and 0 bases from J, with 13 bases in between. CDR1 SGHTA and CDR2 FQGNSA come from the germline V gene. This CDR3 is CASSFWGTTSTDTQYF. The CDR3 region has the DNA TGTGCCAGCAGCTTCTGGGGAACTACTAGCACAGATACGCAGTATTTT. Full variable domain (rest looked up from reference TRBV7-2 and TRBJ2-3): GAGVSQSPSNKVTEKGKDVELRCDPISGHTALYWYRQSLGQGLEFLIYFQGNSAPDKSGLPSDRFSAERTGGSVSTLTIQRTQQEDSAVYLCASSFWGTTSTDTQYFGPGTRLTVL.

The rearrangement links TRBV10-3 to TRBJ2-1; D tentatively fits TRBD1 or TRBD2 (5 bases each). Germline CDR1 is ENHRY and CDR2 is SYGVKD. V was shortened by 8 bases and J by 7 bases, with 12 bases between the two germline ends. This CDR3 spans 12 amino acids. The CDR3 reads CAIGPEGNEQFF. The CDR3 region has the DNA TGTGCCATCGGCCCTGAGGGGAATGAGCAGTTCTTC.

The rearrangement joins TRBV20-1 to TRBJ1-2; D unclear. Germline V CDR1 and CDR2: DFQATT, SNEGSKA (reference sequence). This CDR3 has 14 residues. The V end lost 3 bases, the J end lost 3 bases, and 14 bases lay between the germline ends. CDR3 sequence reads: CSAREGHGDYGYTF. In DNA form, the CDR3 reads TGCAGTGCTAGGGAAGGCCACGGGGACTATGGCTACACCTTC.

The chain has TRBV6-2 or TRBV6-3 and TRBJ1-5; no firm D call. Germline CDR1 MNHEY, CDR2 SVGEGT. V lost 3 bases and J 7 bases, leaving 7 bases between the germline ends. The CDR3 contains 12 residues. CDR3 sequence reads: CASSYAGQPQHF. In DNA form, the CDR3 reads TGTGCCAGCAGTTATGCGGGACAGCCCCAGCATTTT.

V is TRBV19 and J is TRBJ2-3, with TRBD2 matching over 11 bases. The CDR3 sequence is 13 residues long. The J segment lost 6 bases and the V segment lost 10 bases, leaving 6 bases of the junction unmatched. The V gene's germline CDR1 is LNHDA and CDR2 SQIVND (reference sequence). CDR3 sequence (DNA): TGTGCCACAGGGACTAGCGGTCGGGATACGCAGTATTTT. It specifies CATGTSGRDTQYF.

This clonotype has more than one count but fewer than ten. The rearrangement joins TRBV7-9 to TRBJ2-3; 7 bases map to TRBD2. The germline V gene has CDR1 SEHNR and CDR2 FQNEAQ (reference sequence). This CDR3 is built from 17 residues. Trimming cost V 5 bases and J 1 base; bases outside gene matches: 12. Here the CDR3 reads CASSPTGPSGRTDTQYF. DNA of the CDR3: TGTGCCAGCAGCCCTACTGGTCCTAGCGGTCGCACAGATACGCAGTATTTT.

CDR3 nucleotides: TGTGCCAGCAGCGCGGACAAGGGGGGGTTCAGTGGGGCCAACGTCCTGACTTTC. As protein: CASSADKGGFSGANVLTF. The J gene is TRBJ2-6, the V gene TRBV11-2; TRBD2 might be the D (7 bases). The V end lost 5 bases, the J end lost 3 bases, and 20 bases lay between the germline ends. Germline V gene data show CDR1 as SGHAT and CDR2 as FQNNGV. The CDR3 runs to 18 residues.

V is TRBV6-5 and J is TRBJ1-3; TRBD1 agrees at 7 bases. The germline V gene encodes CDR1 MNHEY and CDR2 SVGAGI. This CDR3 has 16 residues. Trimming cost V 2 bases and J 0 bases; bases outside gene matches: 4. The CDR3 nucleotides read TGTGCCAGCAGTTACGATGACAGGGCCTCTGGAAACACCATATATTTT. It encodes CASSYDDRASGNTIYF.

V usage is TRBV28 and J usage is TRBJ1-3; possible D gene TRBD1, 5 bases. The CDR3 has 18 amino acids. Trimming took off 2 bases at V and 2 bases at J, with 19 bases between the two ends. CDR1 MDHEN and CDR2 SYDVKM come from the germline V gene. The CDR3 here is CASSLGLGGTGAGNTIYF. CDR3 nucleotides: TGTGCCAGCAGTTTAGGTCTCGGAGGGACGGGGGCTGGAAACACCATATATTTT.

This clonotype turned up a few times. The CDR3 protein is CASSLTGGNTGELFF. The CDR3 DNA follows: TGTGCCAGCAGTTTAACGGGAGGTAACACCGGGGAGCTGTTTTTT. V is TRBV28 and J is TRBJ2-2, with 7 bases fitting TRBD2. V was clipped by 2 bases and J by 2 bases; unmatched bases: 2. The CDR3 extends over 15 amino acids. The germline gives CDR1 MDHEN, CDR2 SYDVKM.

There are many counts of this clonotype. V gene TRBV7-2 combines with J gene TRBJ1-1, with D perhaps matching TRBD1 (6 bases). With 3 bases removed from V and 3 bases from J, the gap between germline ends came to 11 bases. The CDR3 is 14 residues long. Germline assignment: CDR1 SGHTA and CDR2 FQGNSA. CDR3 DNA sequence: TGTGCCAGCAGCTTCTGGGGGGCGGACACTGAAGCTTTCTTT. Amino acid sequence: CASSFWGADTEAFF.

The V gene is TRBV6-2 or TRBV6-3, the J gene TRBJ2-7; TRBD2 matches 8 bases. The length of the CDR3 is 15 residues. Germline-derived CDR1 and CDR2 are MNHEY and SVGEGT. The junction had 8 bases not matched to a gene; V was cut back by 4 bases and J by 3 bases. The chain's CDR3 is CASSFPTSADYEQYF. In DNA form, the CDR3 reads TGTGCCAGCAGTTTCCCGACTAGCGCCGACTACGAGCAGTACTTC.

This clonotype was seen only a few times. The chain is built from TRBV19 and TRBJ2-1; D is unclear. The CDR3 consists of 13 residues. Trimming removed 4 bases at V and 8 bases at J, with 12 bases between. Germline values: CDR1 LNHDA, CDR2 SQIVND (reference sequence). The CDR3 spells CASSTGPQDEQFF. The CDR3 bases are TGTGCCAGTAGTACCGGTCCCCAGGATGAGCAGTTCTTC.

This clonotype has a count of ten or more. The chain employs TRBV7-2 and TRBJ1-4; 11 bases align to TRBD1. CDR1 and CDR2 (germline): SGHTA, FQGNSA. The CDR3 covers 15 residues. J gave up 8 bases and V 1 base, and 3 bases lay outside the gene matches. The CDR3 is CASSLGTGGGEKLFF. The CDR3 DNA reads TGTGCCAGCAGCTTAGGGACAGGGGGCGGGGAAAAACTGTTTTTT.